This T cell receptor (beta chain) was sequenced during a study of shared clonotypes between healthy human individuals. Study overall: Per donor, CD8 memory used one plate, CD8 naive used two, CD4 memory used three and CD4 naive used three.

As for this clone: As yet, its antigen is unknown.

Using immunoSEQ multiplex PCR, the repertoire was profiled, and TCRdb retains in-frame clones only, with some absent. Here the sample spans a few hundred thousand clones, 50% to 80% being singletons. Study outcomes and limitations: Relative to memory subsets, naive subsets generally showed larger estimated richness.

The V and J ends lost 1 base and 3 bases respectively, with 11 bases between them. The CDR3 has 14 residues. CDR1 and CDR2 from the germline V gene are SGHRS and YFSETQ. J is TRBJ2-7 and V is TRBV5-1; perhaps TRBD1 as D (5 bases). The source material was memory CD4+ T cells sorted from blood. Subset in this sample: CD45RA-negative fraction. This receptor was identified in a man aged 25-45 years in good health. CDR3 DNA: TGCGCCAGCAGCTTGCAACACGACAGCTACGAGCAGTACTTC. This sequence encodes CASSLQHDSYEQYF.